The clone carrying this T cell receptor (beta chain) was seen only a few times. The CDR3 consists of 15 residues. Per the germline V gene, CDR1 is SGHTS and CDR2 is YDEGEE. Unmatched junction bases numbered 9, after V lost 3 bases and J lost 4 bases. This entry comes from a study of blood T cell repertoires in COVID-19. Study as a whole: T cells, B-cell-depleted T cells, or PBMCs supplied cDNA or gDNA.

Per the original methods: Nucleated cell counts were estimated from reference gene primer amplification. Only in-frame clones appear in the TCRdb table, and some are missing; sequencing was by immunoSEQ multiplex PCR. That table gives V, J and clone size, and the DNA gave D and trimming. The table has around 170,000 clones, 74% seen once. V usage is TRBV5-8 and J usage is TRBJ1-1; TRBD1 aligns across 7 bases. Sequencing was done on a sample of peripheral blood. The sequence was obtained from a woman of 80 years or more with acute or convalescent COVID-19. The CDR3 bases are TGTGCCAGCAGCTGGGGACAGCACATGAGCACTGAAGCTTTCTTT. Translating gives CASSWGQHMSTEAFF.